This passage covers 5 T cell receptor beta chains from one sample sequenced in a study of blood T cell repertoires in COVID-19. Profiling relied on immunoSEQ multiplex PCR, and the TCRdb table lists in-frame clones only, not all of them. The profile shows about 480,000 clones, 70% to 90% of them singletons. Sequencing input: peripheral blood. The receptor set was obtained from a woman aged 50 to 60 with COVID-19, enrolled during active disease.

The chain recombines TRBV10-1 with TRBJ1-1, with D maybe TRBD1 (6 bases). Per the germline V gene, CDR1 is WNHNN and CDR2 is SYGVQD (reference sequence). Between the trimmed V and J ends, which lost 6 bases and 0 bases, there was a span of 8 bases. The CDR3 is 13 amino acids. CDR3 sequence (DNA): TGCGCCAGCAGGAGGGGGATGAACACTGAAGCTTTCTTT. Protein sequence: CASRRGMNTEAFF.

This clone was detected a few times. V gene TRBV5-4 combines with J gene TRBJ2-1; TRBD2 aligns across 11 bases. The V gene end was trimmed by 4 bases and the J gene end by 6 bases; junction bases not matched to a gene: 18. In germline, CDR1 is SGHNT, CDR2 YYREEE (reference sequence). The CDR3 is made up of 19 amino acids. The CDR3 DNA sequence: TGTGCCAGCAGCCACCCCTTAGCGGGGGGGTTCGCTAAGGGCAATGAGCAGTTCTTC. As protein: CASSHPLAGGFAKGNEQFF.

This chain uses TRBV3-1 (or the pseudogene TRBV3-2) with TRBJ2-3; TRBD2 matches 10 bases. The CDR3 extends over 15 amino acids. Trimming removed 5 bases from V and 1 base from J; junction bases left unmatched: 3. CDR1 and CDR2 (germline): LGHDT, YNNKEL (reference sequence). The CDR3 loop reads CASSYLAGGTDTQYF. CDR3 in DNA: TGTGCCAGCAGCTACCTAGCGGGGGGCACAGATACGCAGTATTTT.

The chain couples TRBV5-5 to TRBJ1-2, with 12 bases lining up with TRBD1. CDR1 and CDR2 (germline): SGHKS, YYEKEE (reference sequence). Trimming took 4 bases from V and 3 from J; bases not matched to a gene: 10. The CDR3 extends over 17 amino acids. CDR3 sequence reads: CASSGGGTGGADYGYTF. CDR3 DNA: TGTGCCAGCAGCGGAGGAGGGACAGGGGGCGCTGACTATGGCTACACCTTC.

This sequence joins TRBV18 and TRBJ2-7; possibly TRBD1 for D (6 bases). Trimming cost V 6 bases and J 2 bases, with 14 bases left between them. CDR1 and CDR2 from the germline V gene are KGHSH and LQKENI. This CDR3 comprises 14 residues. The CDR3 region has the DNA TGTGCCAGCTCCCAAATAGACAGGCCCTACGAGCAGTACTTC. Translation: CASSQIDRPYEQYF.